This T cell receptor beta chain emerged from a study of sequential checkpoint blockade in melanoma. Study as a whole: TCRβ was sequenced from DNA of 90 or so pretreatment tumors. Study-level results: Tumor T-cell fraction and clonality correlated with PD-L1 and CD8+ counts. Response in arm A was associated with pretreatment TIL clonality.

As regards this clone: Its antigen is not identified.

The CDR3 covers 17 residues. Germline CDR1 reads MGHRA; CDR2 reads YSYEKL. The trim removed 3 bases at V and 6 bases at J, leaving 11 bases unmatched. Treatment: randomized to nivolumab then ipilimumab (arm A) or the reverse (arm B). None of the patients previously received DNA-damaging chemotherapy. The repertoire was sequenced with immunoSEQ multiplex PCR; TCRdb's copy has only in-frame clones and lacks some. Here the sample spans approximately 2,200 clones, more than 20% being singletons. Sequencing used tumor tissue (inferred from file names), obtained from a patient given nivolumab and ipilimumab in sequence. This TCR derives from a human donor with melanoma. The gene calls are TRBV4-1 and TRBJ2-1, with 10 bases that match TRBD2. DNA for the CDR3: TGCGCCAGCAGCCAGGGGCGGGGATTAGCGGGGGGCAATGAGCAGTTCTTC. Translated: CASSQGRGLAGGNEQFF.